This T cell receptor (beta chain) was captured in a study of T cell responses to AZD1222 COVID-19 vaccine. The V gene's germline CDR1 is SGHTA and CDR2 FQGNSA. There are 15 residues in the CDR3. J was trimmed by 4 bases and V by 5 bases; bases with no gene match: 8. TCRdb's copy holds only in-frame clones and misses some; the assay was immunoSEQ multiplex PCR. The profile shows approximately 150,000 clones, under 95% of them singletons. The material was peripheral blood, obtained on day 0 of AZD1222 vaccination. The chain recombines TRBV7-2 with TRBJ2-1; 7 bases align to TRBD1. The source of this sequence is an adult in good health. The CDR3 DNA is TGTGCCAGCAGCCCACAGGGGAGAATTTACAATGAGCAGTTCTTC. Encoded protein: CASSPQGRIYNEQFF.